This TCR beta chain was recovered during a study of regulatory T cells in long-lasting Graves disease. Arm-PCR of CDR3 regions and iRepertoire HTBI primers were used to build TCR beta libraries. TCRdb re-called the multiplex PCR reads with MiXCR, one entry per CDR3 protein. The data contain roughly 350,000 distinct CDR3 sequences, 15% to 20% of them singletons. Between the trimmed V and J ends, which lost 9 bases and 0 bases, there was a span of 12 bases. The CDR3 is 13 residues long. The germline gives CDR1 SGHRS, CDR2 YFSETQ. Time point denoted: newly diagnosed GD, antithyroid drugs for less than 3 months. Preparation of the TCR library used RNA extracted from PBMCs. This clonotype was found a few times. This same sample was also part of a study on T cells in Graves' hyperthyroidism and ophthalmopathy. This second study says: It was a median 6.5 months before onset that the model predicted ophthalmopathy.

The starting material was peripheral blood mononuclear cells (PBMCs), obtained at new diagnosis, from a patient treated with antithyroid drugs. The chain joins TRBV5-1 to TRBJ2-5; D not certain. This sequence originates from a woman aged 18-29 years with Graves disease. CDR3 protein: CATKGPNQETQYF. DNA of the CDR3: TGCGCCACCAAAGGCCCAAACCAAGAGACCCAGTACTTC.